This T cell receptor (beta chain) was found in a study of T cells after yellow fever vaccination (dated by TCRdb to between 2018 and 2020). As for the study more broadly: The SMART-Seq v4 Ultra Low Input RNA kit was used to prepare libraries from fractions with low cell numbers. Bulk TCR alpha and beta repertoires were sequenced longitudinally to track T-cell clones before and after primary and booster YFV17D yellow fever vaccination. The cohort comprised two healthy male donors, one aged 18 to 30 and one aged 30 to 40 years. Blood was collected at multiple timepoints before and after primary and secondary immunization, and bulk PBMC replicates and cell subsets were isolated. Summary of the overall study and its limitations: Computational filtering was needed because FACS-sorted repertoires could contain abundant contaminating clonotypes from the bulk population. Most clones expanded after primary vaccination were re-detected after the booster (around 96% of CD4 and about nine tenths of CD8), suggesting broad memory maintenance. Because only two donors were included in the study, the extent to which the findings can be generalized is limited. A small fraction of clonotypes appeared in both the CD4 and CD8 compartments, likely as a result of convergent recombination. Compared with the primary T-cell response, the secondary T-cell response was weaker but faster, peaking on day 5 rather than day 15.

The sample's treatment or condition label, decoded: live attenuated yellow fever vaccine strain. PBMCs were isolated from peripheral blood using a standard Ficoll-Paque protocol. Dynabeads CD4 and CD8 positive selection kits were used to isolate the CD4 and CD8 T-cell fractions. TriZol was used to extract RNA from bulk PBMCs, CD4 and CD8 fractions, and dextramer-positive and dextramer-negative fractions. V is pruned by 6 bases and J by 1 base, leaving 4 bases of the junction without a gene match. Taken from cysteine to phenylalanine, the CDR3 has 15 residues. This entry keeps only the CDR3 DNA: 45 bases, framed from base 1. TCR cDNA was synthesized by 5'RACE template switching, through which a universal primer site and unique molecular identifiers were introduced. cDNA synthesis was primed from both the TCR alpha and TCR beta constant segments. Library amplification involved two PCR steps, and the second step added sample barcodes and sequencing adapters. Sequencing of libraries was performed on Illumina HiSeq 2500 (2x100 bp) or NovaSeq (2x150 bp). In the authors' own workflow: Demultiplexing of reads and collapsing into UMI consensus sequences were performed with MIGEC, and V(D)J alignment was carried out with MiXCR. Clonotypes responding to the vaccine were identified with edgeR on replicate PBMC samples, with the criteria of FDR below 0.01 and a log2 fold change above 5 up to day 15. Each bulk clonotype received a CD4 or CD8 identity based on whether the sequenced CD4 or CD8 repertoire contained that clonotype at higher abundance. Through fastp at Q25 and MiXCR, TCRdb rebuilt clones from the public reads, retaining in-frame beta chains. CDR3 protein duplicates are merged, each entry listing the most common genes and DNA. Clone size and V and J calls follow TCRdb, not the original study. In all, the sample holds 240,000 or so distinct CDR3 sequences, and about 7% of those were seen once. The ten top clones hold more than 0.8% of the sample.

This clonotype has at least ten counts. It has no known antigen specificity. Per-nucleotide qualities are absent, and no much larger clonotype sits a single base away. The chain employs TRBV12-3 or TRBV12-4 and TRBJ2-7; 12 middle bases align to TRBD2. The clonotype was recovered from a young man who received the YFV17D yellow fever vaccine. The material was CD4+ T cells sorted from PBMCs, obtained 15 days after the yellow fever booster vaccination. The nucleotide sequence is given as TGTGCCAGCAGCTACGGACTAGCGGGGTCCTACGAGCAGTACTTC. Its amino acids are CASSYGLAGSYEQYF.